This T cell receptor beta chain was captured by sequencing in a study of beta chain features in type 1 diabetes. Looking at the study overall: Cell yields, gender and age were comparable in patients and healthy donors.

This clone was found a few times. Its antigen is as yet unknown. The whole isolated RNA underwent reverse transcription, so sequencing captured expressed TCRB transcripts. For naive, central memory and regulatory T cell samples, reads averaged about 3.5 million. The protocol was immunoSEQ multiplex PCR, while the TCRdb copy is restricted to in-frame clones and leaves out a portion. The table lists some 130,000 clones, approximately 10% of them singletons. The trim removed 1 base at V and 6 bases at J, leaving 4 bases unmatched. Per germline, CDR1 SGHRS and CDR2 YFSETQ. CDR3 length: 15 residues. Overall study results and limits: Type 1 diabetes patients showed a moderate but significant shortening of TCRB CDR3s in all four CD4+ subsets. PCR might preferentially amplify shorter templates, equally in patients and controls.

Cells sorted by CD45RO/CCR7/CD25/CD127/CD95/CD27 comprised CD4+ naive, central memory, regulatory and stem cell-like memory cells. This TCR came from a man younger than 45 with type 1 diabetes. The sequencing sample was made of central memory CD4+ T cells from blood. V usage is TRBV5-1 and J usage is TRBJ2-1, with TRBD2 identical over 10 bases. CDR3 nucleotide sequence: TGCGCCAGCAGCTTGTCGGCTAGCGGGGGCAATGAGCAGTTCTTC. Its protein is CASSLSASGGNEQFF.